Shown below are 22 T cell receptor beta chains from a single sample sequenced in a study of synovial regulatory T cells in juvenile arthritis (dated by TCRdb to between 2014 and 2016). The receptor library was made with the immunoSEQ multiplex PCR assay. TCRdb obtained this table from immuneACCESS and retained in-frame rearrangements with V and J assigned. These tables miss some clones; where compared with another copy, unresolved V genes account for less than half of the shortfall, and the remainder is unexplained. The sample's table lists a count of about 9,600 clones. The ten top clones hold roughly 2% of the sample. Sequenced: Treg cells from blood. The label giving this sample's cell subset or site can be read as: remaining (HLA-DR-negative) circulating blood Treg cells. These TCRs come from a donor under 30 with juvenile idiopathic arthritis.

This chain links TRBV27 with TRBJ2-2; the D call from TCRdb, TRBD2, cannot be confirmed without DNA. CDR1 and CDR2 from the germline V gene are MNHEY and SMNVEV (reference sequence). The CDR3 contains 14 residues. DNA was not recorded. The CDR3 region is CASSSWVAVGELFF.

The rearrangement joins TRBV7-2 to TRBJ2-7; the TCRdb call, TRBD2, lacks DNA for checking. The CDR3 has 12 amino acids. The DNA sequence is not available. Germline V lookup: CDR1 SGHTA, CDR2 FQGNSA. The CDR3 sequence: CASSLVEYEQYF. The entire variable domain, with the rest obtained from reference TRBV7-2 and TRBJ2-7, is as follows: GAGVSQSPSNKVTEKGKDVELRCDPISGHTALYWYRQSLGQGLEFLIYFQGNSAPDKSGLPSDRFSAERTGGSVSTLTIQRTQQEDSAVYLCASSLVEYEQYFGPGTRLTVT.

The V call is TRBV6-1, the J call TRBJ1-5. CDR1 MNHNS and CDR2 SASEGT come from the germline V gene. The CDR3 sequence is 13 residues long. No DNA is recorded. The CDR3: CAIQGYSNQPQHF.

This chain links TRBV7-2 with TRBJ2-1; there is no DNA to check the TCRdb D call of TRBD2. Germline loops: CDR1 SGHTA, CDR2 FQGNSA. There are 15 residues in the CDR3. The nucleotide record is missing. CDR3 sequence: CASSLVWRDRDEQFF. Drawing the rest from reference TRBV7-2 and TRBJ2-1, the complete variable domain is GAGVSQSPSNKVTEKGKDVELRCDPISGHTALYWYRQSLGQGLEFLIYFQGNSAPDKSGLPSDRFSAERTGGSVSTLTIQRTQQEDSAVYLCASSLVWRDRDEQFFGPGTRLTVL.

This rearrangement joins TRBV19 to TRBJ1-2. The CDR3 length is 17 residues. DNA is not recorded here. Germline CDR1 reads LNHDA; CDR2 reads SQIVND (reference sequence). The CDR3 is CASSSPFRGYFDYGYTF.

The genes are TRBV5-6 and TRBJ1-2. This CDR3 region has 14 residues. This entry has no DNA. Germline lookup yields CDR1 SGHDT and CDR2 YYEEEE. The CDR3 region is CASSLGPFEHGYTF.

The V and J genes are TRBV19 and TRBJ2-5; absent DNA, TCRdb's TRBD1 call cannot be checked. This CDR3 contains 15 residues. No DNA appears here. CDR1 and CDR2 (germline): LNHDA, SQIVND (reference sequence). CDR3 amino acids: CASSISGRWQETQYF.

The rearrangement joins TRBV10-1 to TRBJ1-1; TCRdb names TRBD1, which stays unverified in the absence of DNA. Germline lookup yields CDR1 WNHNN and CDR2 SYGVQD (reference sequence). The CDR3 length is 15 residues. No coding sequence is recorded. CDR3 sequence: CASSEGQGLNTEAFF.

This rearrangement joins TRBV7-9 to TRBJ1-2. Germline-derived CDR1 and CDR2 are SEHNR and FQNEAQ (reference sequence). There are 14 residues in the CDR3. No DNA sequence was recorded. This CDR3 is CASSTEGGVGGYTF. Filled out from reference TRBV7-9 and TRBJ1-2, the complete variable domain reads DTGVSQNPRHKITKRGQNVTFRCDPISEHNRLYWYRQTLGQGPEFLTYFQNEAQLEKSRLLSDRFSAERPKGSFSTLEIQRTEQGDSAMYLCASSTEGGVGGYTFGSGTRLTVV.

The V call is TRBV7-6, the J call TRBJ2-7. Germline V gene data show CDR1 as SGHVS and CDR2 as FNYEAQ. This CDR3 contains 16 residues. The coding DNA is unavailable. This CDR3 reads CASSLRGGSQGYEQYF.

The genes are TRBV7-3 and TRBJ2-5. Germline values: CDR1 SGHTA, CDR2 FQGTGA. The CDR3 extends over 13 amino acids. The entry carries no DNA sequence. The CDR3 protein is CASSLAPQETQYF.

This chain joins TRBV18 and TRBJ2-7. Per the germline V gene, CDR1 is KGHSH and CDR2 is LQKENI. The CDR3 is 14 residues long. DNA is not recorded here. The CDR3 loop reads CASSPPISTYEQYF.

CDR3 loop: CASSLAQSSLYF. The genes are TRBV5-1 and TRBJ2-3; the TRBD2 assignment by TCRdb is unverifiable without DNA. The CDR3 runs 12 residues. There is no recorded DNA. Germline loops: CDR1 SGHRS, CDR2 YFSETQ.

The V gene is TRBV7-9, the J gene TRBJ2-1; TCRdb names TRBD1, which stays unverified in the absence of DNA. Germline loops: CDR1 SEHNR, CDR2 FQNEAQ (reference sequence). The CDR3 has 15 residues. The DNA is not on file. The CDR3 sequence: CASSSQGGLDHEQFF.

The rearrangement uses TRBV5-6 and TRBJ1-2; TCRdb indicates TRBD1, and absent DNA this call remains unverified. The CDR3 is 13 residues long. DNA for this receptor is not on file. CDR1 and CDR2 from the germline V gene are SGHDT and YYEEEE. The CDR3 here is CASSPQGFDGYTF.

The rearrangement joins TRBV28 to TRBJ2-5; the TCRdb call, TRBD2, lacks DNA for checking. CDR1 is MDHEN and CDR2 is SYDVKM in the germline V gene. The CDR3 has 13 residues. There is no recorded DNA. This CDR3 reads CASTRGPGETQYF.

This rearrangement joins TRBV11-3 to TRBJ1-1. Germline V gene lookup returns CDR1 SGHNT and CDR2 YENEEA. The CDR3 is 14 residues long. No DNA is given. The CDR3 sequence: CASSLDGENTEAFF.

Measured by frequency, this clone is medium-sized. The gene calls are TRBV18 and TRBJ1-3; as DNA is missing, the TRBD1 call by TCRdb cannot be tested. From germline, CDR1 is KGHSH and CDR2 LQKENI. The CDR3 contains 15 residues. This entry has no DNA. The CDR3 protein is CASTGFSSPGNTIYF.

The genes are TRBV30 and TRBJ2-1. This CDR3 spans 17 amino acids. DNA was not recorded. The V gene's germline CDR1 is GTSNPN and CDR2 SVGIG (reference sequence). The CDR3 spells CAWRSVGSLGPYNEQFF.

The gene calls are TRBV11-2 and TRBJ2-7; with no DNA, the TCRdb D assignment of TRBD1 cannot be verified. The CDR3 has 12 residues. DNA is not on record. Germline assignment: CDR1 SGHAT and CDR2 FQNNGV. The CDR3 loop is CASSSHTYEQYF.

J is TRBJ1-2 and V is TRBV7-9; TCRdb designates TRBD1, a call that cannot be tested without DNA. Germline CDR1 is SEHNR and CDR2 is FQNEAQ (reference sequence). This CDR3 is built from 17 residues. No DNA is listed. This CDR3 is CASSLEGHRSPDYGYTF.

The rearrangement uses TRBV6-5 and TRBJ1-1; lacking DNA, the TRBD1 call made by TCRdb goes unchecked. The CDR3 has 12 residues. DNA is not on record. The V gene's germline CDR1 is MNHEY and CDR2 SVGAGI. The CDR3 loop is CASSRTVTEAFF.